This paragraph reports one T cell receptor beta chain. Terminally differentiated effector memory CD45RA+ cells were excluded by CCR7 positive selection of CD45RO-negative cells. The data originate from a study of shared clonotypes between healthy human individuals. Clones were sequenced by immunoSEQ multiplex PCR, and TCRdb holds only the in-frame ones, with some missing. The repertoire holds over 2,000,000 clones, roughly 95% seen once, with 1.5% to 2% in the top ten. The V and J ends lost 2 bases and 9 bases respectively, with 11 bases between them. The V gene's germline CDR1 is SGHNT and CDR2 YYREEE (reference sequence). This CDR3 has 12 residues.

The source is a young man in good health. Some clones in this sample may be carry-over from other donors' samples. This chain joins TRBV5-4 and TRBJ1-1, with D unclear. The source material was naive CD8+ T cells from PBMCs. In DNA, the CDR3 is TGTGCCAGCAGCTTTGACGCCGACAAAGCTTTCTTT. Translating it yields CASSFDADKAFF. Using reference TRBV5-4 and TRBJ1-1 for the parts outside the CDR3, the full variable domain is ETGVTQSPTHLIKTRGQQVTLRCSSQSGHNTVSWYQQALGQGPQFIFQYYREEENGRGNFPPRFSGLQFPNYSSELNVNALELDDSALYLCASSFDADKAFFGQGTRLTVV.